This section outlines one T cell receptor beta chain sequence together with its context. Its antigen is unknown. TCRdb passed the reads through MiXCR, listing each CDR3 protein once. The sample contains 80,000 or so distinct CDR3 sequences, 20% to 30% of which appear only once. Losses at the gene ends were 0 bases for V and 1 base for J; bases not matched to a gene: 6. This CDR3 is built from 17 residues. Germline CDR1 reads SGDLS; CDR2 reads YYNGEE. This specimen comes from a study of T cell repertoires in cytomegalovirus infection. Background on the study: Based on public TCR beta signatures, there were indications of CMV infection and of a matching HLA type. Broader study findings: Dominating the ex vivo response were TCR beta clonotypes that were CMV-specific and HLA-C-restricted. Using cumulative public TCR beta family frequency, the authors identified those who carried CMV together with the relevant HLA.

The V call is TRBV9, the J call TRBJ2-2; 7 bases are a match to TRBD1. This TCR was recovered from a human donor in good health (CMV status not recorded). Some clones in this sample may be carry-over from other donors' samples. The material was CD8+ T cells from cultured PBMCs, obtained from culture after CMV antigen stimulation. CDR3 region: CASSVGTTGVNTGELFF. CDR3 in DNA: TGTGCCAGCAGCGTAGGGACCACAGGGGTGAACACCGGGGAGCTGTTTTTT.